A selection of T cell receptor beta chains follows, all from one sample in a study of T cell repertoires in cytomegalovirus infection. What these receptors recognize is not known. TCRdb recomputed calls from the reads with MiXCR, one row per CDR3 protein. The sample holds around 49,000 distinct CDR3 sequences; more than 15% are singletons and the top ten take about 25%. The sample in question was CD8+ T cells from cultured PBMCs, obtained from culture after CMV antigen stimulation. Source of these receptors: a human donor in good health (CMV status not recorded). Some clones in this sample may be carry-over from other donors' samples. CDR3s include the opening cysteine and the closing phenylalanine or tryptophan. Each record gives: V gene, J gene, CDR3 protein.

V: TRBV7-2
J: TRBJ2-7
CDR3: CASSSPRGREVYEQYF

V: TRBV7-3
J: TRBJ2-5
CDR3: CASSSDREETQYF

V: TRBV7-4
J: TRBJ1-4
CDR3: CASSWGRKLFF

V: TRBV19
J: TRBJ1-2
CDR3: CASSILAGNYGYTF

V: TRBV14
J: TRBJ1-2
CDR3: CASSPGQTYGYTF

V: TRBV6-2/TRBV6-3
J: TRBJ2-1
CDR3: CASGPIAGGGDEQFF

V: TRBV19
J: TRBJ2-1
CDR3: CASSIASGNRNEQFF

V: TRBV7-2
J: TRBJ2-7
CDR3: CASSFEREVNEQYF

V: TRBV29-1
J: TRBJ2-1
CDR3: CSAWLAGPSYNEQFF

V: TRBV5-6
J: TRBJ1-5
CDR3: CASSLGQGGHQPQHF

V: TRBV7-7
J: TRBJ2-5
CDR3: CASSLTPGETQYF

V: TRBV25-1
J: TRBJ2-7
CDR3: CASSVGRPYEQYF

V: TRBV6-2/TRBV6-3
J: TRBJ2-7
CDR3: CASSYKRGEQYF

V: TRBV12-3/TRBV12-4
J: TRBJ2-3
CDR3: CASSSDRDTQYF

V: TRBV6-5
J: TRBJ2-1
CDR3: CASSLSGQGGDEQFF

V: TRBV7-2
J: TRBJ2-6
CDR3: CASSDLRLTF

V: TRBV6-2/TRBV6-3
J: TRBJ2-4
CDR3: CASSYSTRGFIAKNIQYF

V: TRBV5-1
J: TRBJ1-3
CDR3: CASSSGVSGNTIYF

V: TRBV7-4
J: TRBJ2-1
CDR3: CASSLGAGRFF

V: TRBV19
J: TRBJ2-1
CDR3: CASTIGPSSYNEQFF

V: TRBV19
J: TRBJ1-2
CDR3: CASKLGTGTYGYTF

V: TRBV7-9
J: TRBJ1-2
CDR3: CASSPGQAGYGYTF

V: TRBV27
J: TRBJ2-1
CDR3: CASSRREFDEQFF

V: TRBV27
J: TRBJ2-6
CDR3: CASSSLGINVLTF

V: TRBV28
J: TRBJ2-1
CDR3: CASVTYNEQFF

V: TRBV9
J: TRBJ1-5
CDR3: CASSVSWDQPQHF

V: TRBV27
J: TRBJ2-5
CDR3: CASSSRGGQETQYF

V: TRBV20-1
J: TRBJ1-1
CDR3: CSARDRLNTEAFF

V: TRBV29-1
J: TRBJ1-1
CDR3: CSSPGQVSTEAFF

V: TRBV7-2
J: TRBJ2-1
CDR3: CASSLAGGPLNEQFF

V: TRBV7-8
J: TRBJ2-1
CDR3: CASCLGPLSNEQFF

V: TRBV7-9
J: TRBJ2-5
CDR3: CASSFRAPEETQYF

V: TRBV20-1
J: TRBJ2-6
CDR3: CSARSGTRYGANVLTF

V: TRBV7-9
J: TRBJ1-2
CDR3: CASSLGGGGGYTF

V: TRBV11-2
J: TRBJ2-5
CDR3: CASSFQGETQYF

V: TRBV11-1
J: TRBJ2-3
CDR3: CASRPLGDTQYF

V: TRBV6-2/TRBV6-3
J: TRBJ2-7
CDR3: CASSYWIDFAF

V: TRBV7-9
J: TRBJ1-1
CDR3: CASSFGDEAFF

V: TRBV7-2
J: TRBJ2-7
CDR3: CASRLLVGQGYEQYF

V: TRBV7-9
J: TRBJ2-1
CDR3: CASSLIGRVDNEQFF

V: TRBV7-9
J: TRBJ2-7
CDR3: CASSLAGTVQEQYF